This entry describes one T cell receptor (beta chain). What it recognizes is unknown. The sample belongs to a study of OX40 agonist ivuxolimab in advanced cancers. Study-level results: The expanded peripheral T cells' antigen specificity was not determined.

Per the germline V gene, CDR1 is SGDLS and CDR2 is YYNGEE. Trimming removed 4 bases at V and 4 bases at J, with 12 bases between. The length of the CDR3 is 14 residues. Libraries were prepared by immunoSEQ multiplex PCR; TCRdb keeps only in-frame clonotypes and omits some of them. The table records roughly 70,000 clones, about 90% of them present only once. This chain connects TRBV9 to TRBJ1-5; the D gene is possibly TRBD1 (5 bases). This specimen was CD4+ or CD8+ T cells sorted from blood, taken in a trial of the OX40 agonist ivuxolimab. This clonotype was obtained from an adult with an advanced solid tumor such as melanoma, head and neck, liver or kidney cancer. In DNA form, the CDR3 reads TGTGCCAGCAGCCGGGACGTCGGAAATCAGCCCCAGCATTTT. It yields the protein CASSRDVGNQPQHF.